This T cell receptor beta chain was recorded in a study of CD8+CD57+ T cells in acquired aplastic anemia. As for the study in general: When averaged, DNA from sorted CD4+ and CD8+ cells came to around 3.1 ug.

This clonotype was counted a few times. Its antigen is unknown. Given a much more abundant clone one base away, this may be a read error. The CDR3 length is 13 residues. V shed 6 bases, J shed 4 bases, and the junction held 3 bases outside the gene matches. Germline V gives CDR1 MNHEY, CDR2 SMNVEV (reference sequence). TCR beta VDJ combinations and CDR3 sequences were profiled from genomic DNA. TCRdb re-called the reads with MiXCR, one entry per CDR3 protein. This sample has 55,000 to 60,000 distinct CDR3 sequences, with around 50% found just once. Patients sequenced had flow cytometry evidence of CD8+CD57+ cell expansion. Everyone among the patients had severe acquired aplastic anemia. Study-wide findings and caveats: Patients and controls had in common 25 to 30 CD8+ CDR3 sequences. The study found no significant CD8+ Simpson's diversity difference between patients and controls.

The V and J genes are TRBV27 and TRBJ2-7; 10 bases match TRBD2. The receptor was isolated from a human donor with aplastic anemia. Source material: sorted CD4+, CD8+, or CD8+CD57+ T cells (not recorded which) from PBMCs. CDR3 coding DNA: TGTGCCAGCAGCCCTAGCGGGGGATACGAGCAGTACTTC. Translating gives CASSPSGGYEQYF.